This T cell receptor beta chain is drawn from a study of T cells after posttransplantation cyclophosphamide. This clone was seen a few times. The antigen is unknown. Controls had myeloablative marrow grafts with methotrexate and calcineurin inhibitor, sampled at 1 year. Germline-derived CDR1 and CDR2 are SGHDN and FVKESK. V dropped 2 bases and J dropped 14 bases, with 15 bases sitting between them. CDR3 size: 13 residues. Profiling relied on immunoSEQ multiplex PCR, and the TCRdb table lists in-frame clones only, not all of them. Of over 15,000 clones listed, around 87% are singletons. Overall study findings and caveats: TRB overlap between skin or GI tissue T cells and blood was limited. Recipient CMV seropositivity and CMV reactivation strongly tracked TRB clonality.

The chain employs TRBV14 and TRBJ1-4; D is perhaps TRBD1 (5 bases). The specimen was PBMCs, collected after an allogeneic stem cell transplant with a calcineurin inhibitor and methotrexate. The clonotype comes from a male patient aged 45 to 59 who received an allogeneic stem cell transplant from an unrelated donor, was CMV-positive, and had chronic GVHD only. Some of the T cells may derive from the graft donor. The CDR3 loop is CASSQIGGKILFF. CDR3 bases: TGTGCCAGCAGCCAAATCGGGGGGAAAATCCTGTTTTTT. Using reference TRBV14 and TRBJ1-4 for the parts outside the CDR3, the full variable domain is EAGVTQFPSHSVIEKGQTVTLRCDPISGHDNLYWYRRVMGKEIKFLLHFVKESKQDESGMPNNRFLAERTGGTYSTLKVQPAELEDSGVYFCASSQIGGKILFFGSGTQLSVL.